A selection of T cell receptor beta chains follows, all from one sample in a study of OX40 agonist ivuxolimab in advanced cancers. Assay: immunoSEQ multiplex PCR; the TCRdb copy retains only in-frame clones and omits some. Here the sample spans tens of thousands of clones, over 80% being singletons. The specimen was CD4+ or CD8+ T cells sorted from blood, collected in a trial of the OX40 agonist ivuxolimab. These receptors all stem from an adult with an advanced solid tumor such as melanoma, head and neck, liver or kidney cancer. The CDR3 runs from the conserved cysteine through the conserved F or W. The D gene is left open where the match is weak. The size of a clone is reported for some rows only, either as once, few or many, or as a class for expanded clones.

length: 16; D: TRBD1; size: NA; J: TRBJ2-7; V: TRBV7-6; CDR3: CASSTSRGQGVYEQYF; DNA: TGTGCCAGCAGCACTAGCCGGGGACAGGGCGTCTACGAGCAGTACTTC
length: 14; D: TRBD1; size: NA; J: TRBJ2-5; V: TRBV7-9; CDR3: CASNPTGYGETQYF; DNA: TGTGCCAGCAACCCGACAGGGTATGGAGAGACCCAGTACTTC
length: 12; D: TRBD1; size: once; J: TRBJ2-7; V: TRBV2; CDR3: CALRQGAYEQYF; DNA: TGTGCCCTTCGACAGGGGGCGTACGAGCAGTACTTC
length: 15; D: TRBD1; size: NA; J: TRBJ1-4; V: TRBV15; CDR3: CATSIATGGDEKLFF; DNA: TGTGCCACCAGCATAGCGACAGGGGGTGATGAAAAACTGTTTTTT
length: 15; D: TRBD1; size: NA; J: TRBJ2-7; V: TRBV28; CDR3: CASSLPGTGSYEQYF; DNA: TGTGCCAGCAGTTTACCCGGGACAGGGTCCTACGAGCAGTACTTC
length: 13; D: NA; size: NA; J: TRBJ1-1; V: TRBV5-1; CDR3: CASRGPEGTEAFF; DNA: TGCGCCAGCAGGGGACCCGAGGGCACTGAAGCTTTCTTT
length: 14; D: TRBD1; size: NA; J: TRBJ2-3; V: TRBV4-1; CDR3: CASSRGQGADTQYF; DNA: TGCGCCAGCAGCCGAGGACAGGGGGCGGATACGCAGTATTTT
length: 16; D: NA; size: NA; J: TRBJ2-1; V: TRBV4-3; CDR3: CASSQDRMSSYNEQFF; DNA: TGCGCCAGCAGCCAAGATCGCATGAGCTCCTACAATGAGCAGTTCTTC
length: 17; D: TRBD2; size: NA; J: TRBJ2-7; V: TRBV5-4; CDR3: CASSLGTSGRASYEQYF; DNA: TGTGCCAGCAGCTTAGGGACTAGCGGGAGAGCTTCCTACGAGCAGTACTTC
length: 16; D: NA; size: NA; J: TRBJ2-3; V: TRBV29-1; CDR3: CSVTRGRTRTTDTQYF; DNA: TGCAGCGTTACTAGGGGCAGAACAAGAACCACAGATACGCAGTATTTT
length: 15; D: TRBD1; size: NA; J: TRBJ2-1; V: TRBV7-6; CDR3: CASSHPGAGGDEQFF; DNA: TGTGCCAGCAGCCATCCCGGGGCAGGGGGCGATGAGCAGTTCTTC
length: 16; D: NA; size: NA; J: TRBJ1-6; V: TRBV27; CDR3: CASSFFNGLGNSPLHF; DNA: TGTGCCAGCAGCTTCTTTAACGGTTTGGGGAATTCACCCCTCCACTTT
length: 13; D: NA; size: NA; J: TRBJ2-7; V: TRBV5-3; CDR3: CARRRWISYEQYF; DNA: TGTGCCAGGCGACGGTGGATATCCTACGAGCAGTACTTC
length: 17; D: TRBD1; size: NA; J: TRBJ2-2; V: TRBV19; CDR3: CASEEYPGQPAVGELFF; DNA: TGTGCCAGTGAGGAATACCCGGGACAGCCGGCGGTCGGGGAGCTGTTTTTT
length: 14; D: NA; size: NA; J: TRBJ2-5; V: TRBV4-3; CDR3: CASSQVEGRETQYF; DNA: TGCGCCAGCAGCCAAGTCGAGGGGAGAGAGACCCAGTACTTC
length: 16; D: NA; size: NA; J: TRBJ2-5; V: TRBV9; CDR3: CASSVGAAPSSETQYF; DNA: TGTGCCAGCAGCGTAGGGGCGGCACCGTCATCAGAGACCCAGTACTTC
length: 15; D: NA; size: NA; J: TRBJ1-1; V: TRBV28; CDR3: CASSLTGPRNTEAFF; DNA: TGTGCCAGCAGTCTAACCGGCCCGAGGAACACTGAAGCTTTCTTT
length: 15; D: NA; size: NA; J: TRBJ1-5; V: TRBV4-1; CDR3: CASSQVGGLNQPQHF; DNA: TGCGCCAGCAGCCAAGTCGGGGGGCTCAATCAGCCCCAGCATTTT
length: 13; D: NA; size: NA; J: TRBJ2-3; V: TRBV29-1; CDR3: CSGRPEWKDTQYF; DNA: TGCAGCGGACGACCCGAGTGGAAGGATACGCAGTATTTT
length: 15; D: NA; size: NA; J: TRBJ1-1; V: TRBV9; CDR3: CASSPHGGMNTEAFF; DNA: TGTGCCAGCAGCCCGCACGGGGGTATGAACACTGAAGCTTTCTTT
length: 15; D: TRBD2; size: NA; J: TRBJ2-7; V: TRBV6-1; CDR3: CASSDRAGEGFAQYF; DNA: TGTGCCAGCAGTGACCGAGCGGGAGAGGGGTTTGCGCAGTACTTC
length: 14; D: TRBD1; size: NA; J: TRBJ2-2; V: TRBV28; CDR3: CASSRQGYIGELFF; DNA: TGTGCCAGCAGTCGACAGGGGTACATAGGGGAGCTGTTTTTT
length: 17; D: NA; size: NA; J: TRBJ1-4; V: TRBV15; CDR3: CATSRDLFSATNEKLFF; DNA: TGTGCCACCAGCAGAGACCTATTCTCTGCAACTAATGAAAAACTGTTTTTT
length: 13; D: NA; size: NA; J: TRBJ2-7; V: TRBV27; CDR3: CASSFGGQYEQYF; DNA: TGTGCCAGCAGTTTTGGAGGCCAATACGAGCAGTACTTC
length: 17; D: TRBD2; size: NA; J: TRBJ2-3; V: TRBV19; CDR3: CASSSRGGRTSTDTQYF; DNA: TGTGCCAGTAGTTCTCGCGGGGGGCGAACTAGCACAGATACGCAGTATTTT
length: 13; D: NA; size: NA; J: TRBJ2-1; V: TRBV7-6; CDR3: CASSISSYNEQFF; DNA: TGTGCCAGCAGCATAAGCTCCTACAATGAGCAGTTCTTC
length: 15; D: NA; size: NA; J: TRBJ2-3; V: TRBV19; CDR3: CASSLFRTSTDTQYF; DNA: TGTGCCAGTAGTTTATTCAGGACTAGCACAGATACGCAGTATTTT
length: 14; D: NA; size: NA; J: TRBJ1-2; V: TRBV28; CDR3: CASSLGSGNYGYTF; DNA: TGTGCCAGCAGCCTCGGGTCAGGGAACTATGGCTACACCTTC
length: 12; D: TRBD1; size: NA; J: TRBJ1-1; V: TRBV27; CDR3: CATTGGPTEAFF; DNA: TGTGCCACGACAGGGGGCCCCACTGAAGCTTTCTTT
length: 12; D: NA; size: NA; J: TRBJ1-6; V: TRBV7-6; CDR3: CASSLADSPLHF; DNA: TGTGCCAGCAGCTTAGCGGACTCACCCCTCCACTTT
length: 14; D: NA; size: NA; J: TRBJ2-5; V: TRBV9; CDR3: CASSVGTGEETQYF; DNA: TGTGCCAGCAGCGTAGGGACTGGGGAAGAGACCCAGTACTTC
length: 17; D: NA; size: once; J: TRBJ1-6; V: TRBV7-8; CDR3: CASSLEEGVRYNSPLHF; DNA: TGTGCCAGCAGCTTAGAGGAGGGCGTACGCTATAATTCACCCCTCCACTTT
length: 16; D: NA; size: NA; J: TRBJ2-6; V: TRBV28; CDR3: CASSFRDRSGANVLTF; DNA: TGTGCCAGCAGTTTCCGGGACCGCTCTGGGGCCAACGTCCTGACTTTC
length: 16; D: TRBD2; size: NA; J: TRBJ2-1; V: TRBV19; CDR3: CASSTPLAGGNNEQFF; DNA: TGTGCCAGTAGTACCCCCCTCGCGGGGGGGAACAATGAGCAGTTCTTC
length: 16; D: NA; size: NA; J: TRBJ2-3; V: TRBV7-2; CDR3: CASSMTTRVSTDTQYF; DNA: TGTGCCAGCAGCATGACTACCCGGGTGAGCACAGATACGCAGTATTTT
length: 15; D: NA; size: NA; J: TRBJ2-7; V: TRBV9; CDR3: CASSVDSGDTYEQYF; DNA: TGTGCCAGCAGCGTAGATAGCGGAGATACCTACGAGCAGTACTTC
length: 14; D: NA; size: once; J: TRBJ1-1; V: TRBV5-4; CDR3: CASSFTGVRTEAFF; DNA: TGTGCCAGCAGCTTTACAGGAGTGCGGACTGAAGCTTTCTTT
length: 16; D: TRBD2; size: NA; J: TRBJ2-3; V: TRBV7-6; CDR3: CASSLRLAGDTDTQYF; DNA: TGTGCCAGCAGCTTACGACTAGCGGGGGACACAGATACGCAGTATTTT
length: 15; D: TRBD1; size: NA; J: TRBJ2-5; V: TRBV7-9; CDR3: CASSSRDRDLETQYF; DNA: TGTGCCAGCAGCTCCCGGGACAGGGATTTGGAGACCCAGTACTTC
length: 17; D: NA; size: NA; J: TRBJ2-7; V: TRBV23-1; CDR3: CASPWGVLTANSYEQYF; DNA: TGCGCCAGCCCTTGGGGAGTGTTGACTGCAAACTCCTACGAGCAGTACTTC
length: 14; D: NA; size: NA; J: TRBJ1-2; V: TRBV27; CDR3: CASSFGGGGYGYTF; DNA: TGTGCCAGCAGTTTCGGCGGGGGAGGCTATGGCTACACCTTC
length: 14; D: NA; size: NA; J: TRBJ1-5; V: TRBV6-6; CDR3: CASSYSDAGSPQHF; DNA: TGTGCCAGCAGTTACTCTGATGCAGGGTCGCCCCAGCATTTT
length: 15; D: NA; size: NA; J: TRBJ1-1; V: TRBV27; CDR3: CASSHPPGWNTEAFF; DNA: TGTGCCAGCAGCCACCCCCCGGGATGGAACACTGAAGCTTTCTTT
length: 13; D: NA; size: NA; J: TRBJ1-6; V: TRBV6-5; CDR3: CASTQGYNSPLHF; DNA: TGTGCCAGCACCCAGGGGTATAATTCACCCCTCCACTTT
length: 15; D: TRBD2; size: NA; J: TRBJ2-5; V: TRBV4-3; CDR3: CASSLGLGPRETQYF; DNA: TGCGCCAGCAGCCTGGGACTAGGGCCCCGGGAGACCCAGTACTTC
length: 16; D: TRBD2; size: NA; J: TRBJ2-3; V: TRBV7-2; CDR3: CASSLGTSGSRDTQYF; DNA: TGTGCCAGCAGCTTGGGGACTAGCGGGAGTAGAGATACGCAGTATTTT
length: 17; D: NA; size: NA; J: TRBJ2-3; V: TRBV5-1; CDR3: CASSGQLGTRLGDTQYF; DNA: TGCGCCAGCAGCGGACAACTAGGAACCCGCCTGGGAGATACGCAGTATTTT
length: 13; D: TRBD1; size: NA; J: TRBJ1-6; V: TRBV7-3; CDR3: CASSLGGVAPLHF; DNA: TGTGCCAGCAGCCTAGGGGGCGTGGCACCCCTCCACTTT
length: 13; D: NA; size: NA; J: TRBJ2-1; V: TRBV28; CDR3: CASSFLRGTEQFF; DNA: TGTGCCAGCAGTTTTTTACGGGGGACTGAGCAGTTCTTC
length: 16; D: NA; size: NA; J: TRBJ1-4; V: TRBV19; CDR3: CASRDLLKATNEKLFF; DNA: TGTGCCAGTAGAGACCTTTTAAAAGCAACTAATGAAAAACTGTTTTTT
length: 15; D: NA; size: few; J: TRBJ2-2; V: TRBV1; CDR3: CTSSRAGVRTGELFF; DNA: TGCACCAGCAGCCGAGCGGGGGTAAGGACCGGGGAGCTGTTTTTT
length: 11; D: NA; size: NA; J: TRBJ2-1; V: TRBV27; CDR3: CASSYYNEQFF; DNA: TGTGCCAGCAGCTACTACAATGAGCAGTTCTTC